This is a list of T cell receptor beta chains from one sample in a study of T-cell reconstitution after alpha-beta-depleted transplantation in children. MiXCR was run by TCRdb on the PCR reads, yielding one entry per CDR3 protein. The table records some 840,000 distinct CDR3 sequences, roughly 15% of them present only once. Source: PBMCs, mostly from graft donor cells, taken 360 days after TCRalphabeta/CD19-depleted stem cell transplant. These receptors all come from a male patient younger than 18 who had a stem cell transplant for acute lymphoblastic leukemia, so the T cells may come from the graft donor. Each CDR3 is given with its conserved first and last residue. Size is stated for part of the rows, as once, few or many counts, or as a class when the clone is expanded.

clone_size j_call v_call cdr3_aa
- TRBJ2-2 TRBV11-2 CASSPFRTGDTNTGELFF
many TRBJ2-7 TRBV12-3/TRBV12-4 CASSLQAAWEQYF
few TRBJ2-5 TRBV5-1 CASSFPGSQETQYF
- TRBJ2-7 TRBV12-3/TRBV12-4 CASSSLGLAGYEQYF
few TRBJ2-1 TRBV5-1 CASSLLESPEQFF
few TRBJ2-3 TRBV9 CASSPPRQFTSTDTQYF
few TRBJ2-7 TRBV4-1 CASSPEREGLKYEQYF
- TRBJ2-7 TRBV4-2 CASSQSPFGSSYEQYF
- TRBJ2-6 TRBV7-9 CASSESGTGANVLTF
few TRBJ2-2 TRBV5-1 CASSQRLAAGTGELFF
- TRBJ2-2 TRBV6-1 CASSLIAEAGELFF
- TRBJ1-5 TRBV12-3/TRBV12-4 CASRPGQDIFNSNQPQHF
few TRBJ2-1 TRBV3-1 CASSSWTSGRYNEQFF
many TRBJ2-1 TRBV2 CASSGLAEYNEQFF
- TRBJ2-7 TRBV30 CAWSEGLAPRTRFYEQYF
few TRBJ2-7 TRBV25-1 CASSEPGTYEQYF
few TRBJ1-1 TRBV12-3/TRBV12-4 CASSWTEKGEAFF
- TRBJ2-5 TRBV7-9 CASRPIGETQYF
- TRBJ2-1 TRBV5-1 CASSLWLTRSYNEQFF
- TRBJ2-7 TRBV3-1 CASSSTLTRFREQYF
few TRBJ2-1 TRBV24-1 CATSLDRGSSYNEQFF
few TRBJ2-3 TRBV7-9 CASSLGGAGGQDTQYF